The rows below give T cell receptor beta chains drawn from one sample of a study of beta chain features in type 1 diabetes. Sequenced by immunoSEQ multiplex PCR; TCRdb stores in-frame clones only, minus some. The sample lists about 260,000 clones, roughly 22% seen once, with 0.028% in the top ten. Sequencing was performed on naive CD4+ T cells from blood. These receptors were obtained from a middle-aged woman with type 1 diabetes. Each CDR3 is given with its conserved first and last residue. D genes are given only for firm matches. Clone size is given for some rows only: seen once, a few or many times, or a class if the clone is expanded.

clone size	V gene	J gene	D gene	CDR3 DNA	CDR3 protein
few	TRBV5-1	TRBJ1-2	TRBD1	TGCGCCAGCAGCTCCGGACAGGGAGGTGGCTACACCTTC	CASSSGQGGGYTF
NA	TRBV9	TRBJ2-3	TRBD2	TGTGCCAGCAGTTTAGCGGGGGCGGTAACAGATACGCAGTATTTT	CASSLAGAVTDTQYF
few	TRBV7-2	TRBJ2-1	NA	TGTGCCAGCAGCGAGGGCCCGGCGGGGCTCGGGCAGTTCTTC	CASSEGPAGLGQFF
few	TRBV7-9	TRBJ2-1	TRBD1	TGTGCCAGCAGCCAAGGGACAGGGAACAATGAGCAGTTCTTC	CASSQGTGNNEQFF
few	TRBV6-5	TRBJ2-7	NA	TGTGCCAGCAGTCCTCAGGAGGGGCACGAGCAGTACTTC	CASSPQEGHEQYF
NA	TRBV30	TRBJ1-5	NA	TGTGCCTGGAGTGGGAGGGAAGATCAGCCCCAGCATTTT	CAWSGREDQPQHF
NA	TRBV4-1	TRBJ2-3	NA	TGCGCCAGCAGCCAAGACAGAACATTCTCTAGCACAGATACGCAGTATTTT	CASSQDRTFSSTDTQYF
NA	TRBV11-2	TRBJ2-7	NA	TGTGCCAGCAGTGTTGGCCCTAGCGAGCAGTACTTC	CASSVGPSEQYF
NA	TRBV7-2	TRBJ1-2	NA	TGTGCCAGCGCAGGCGGGTCCGTGCGGTATGGCTACACCTTC	CASAGGSVRYGYTF
few	TRBV6-6	TRBJ2-1	NA	TGTGCCAGCACAGCGGTGTATGAGCAGTTCTTC	CASTAVYEQFF
few	TRBV28	TRBJ1-4	NA	TGTGCCAGCAGTTTACGCAGGGCCAATGAAAAACTGTTTTTT	CASSLRRANEKLFF
NA	TRBV7-2	TRBJ2-6	NA	TGTGCCAGCAGCTTTCAAGGGGTTGCTGGGGCCAACGTCCTGACTTTC	CASSFQGVAGANVLTF
NA	TRBV28	TRBJ1-5	NA	TGTGCCAGCAGTCCCGGGGGACGGCCCCAGCATTTT	CASSPGGRPQHF
NA	TRBV15	TRBJ2-5	NA	TGTGCCACCAGCAGAGCAGGGGACAAAGAGACCCAGTACTTC	CATSRAGDKETQYF
NA	TRBV5-1	TRBJ1-6	TRBD1	TGCGCCAGCAGCTTGGAAGGGACAGGGGTTAATTCACCCCTCCACTTT	CASSLEGTGVNSPLHF
few	TRBV9	TRBJ2-1	TRBD2	TGTGCCAGCAGCTCCTCTATCGGCGGGAGTGCTGCTAACGAGCAGTTCTTC	CASSSSIGGSAANEQFF
few	TRBV28	TRBJ2-7	NA	TGTGCCAGCAGTACCGGGACTCCTTACGAGCAGTACTTC	CASSTGTPYEQYF
NA	TRBV30	TRBJ2-2	NA	TGTGCCTGGAGGGAAGGGGTTTCCGGGGAGCTGTTTTTT	CAWREGVSGELFF
NA	TRBV28	TRBJ2-1	TRBD2	TGTGCCAGCCTTACTAGCGGGGGAAACAATGAGCAGTTCTTC	CASLTSGGNNEQFF
few	TRBV6-5	TRBJ1-4	TRBD1	TGTGCCAGCAGTTACTCGAGAGGGACAGGCGGTGAAAAACTGTTTTTT	CASSYSRGTGGEKLFF
few	TRBV7-2	TRBJ1-1	NA	TGTGCCAGCAGGGCGCAGAGGGACACTGAAGCTTTCTTT	CASRAQRDTEAFF
NA	TRBV15	TRBJ1-5	NA	TGTGCCACCAGCAGAAACCCCGTTGACAGGAATCAGCCCCAGCATTTT	CATSRNPVDRNQPQHF
NA	TRBV30	TRBJ2-2	TRBD1	TGTGCCTGGAGTGGACAGACGGGGTCCGGGACAGGGAAATCGAACACCGGGGAGCTGTTTTTT	CAWSGQTGSGTGKSNTGELFF
NA	TRBV25-1	TRBJ1-6	NA	TGTGCCAGCAGTGAATCTAGGTATTCACCCCTCCACTTT	CASSESRYSPLHF
NA	TRBV28	TRBJ1-2	NA	TGTGCCAGCAGTTTAGGTTCGGACTATGGCTACACCTTC	CASSLGSDYGYTF
NA	TRBV7-3	TRBJ2-1	TRBD2	TGTGCCAGCAGCTTAAGGCGGGGGACTAGCGAGTACAATGAGCAGTTCTTC	CASSLRRGTSEYNEQFF
few	TRBV7-2	TRBJ1-6	TRBD1	TGTGCCAGCAGCTTAACGACCGGGACAGGGAGTCACTTT	CASSLTTGTGSHF
NA	TRBV21-1	TRBJ1-5	NA	TGTGCCAGCAGAAGACAGGTCAATCAGCCCCAGCATTTT	CASRRQVNQPQHF
NA	TRBV7-2	TRBJ2-3	NA	TGTGCCAGCAGCCCTTTTACAGATACGCAGTATTTT	CASSPFTDTQYF
NA	TRBV9	TRBJ1-1	NA	TGTGCCAGCAGCCCCCTGGGGGGGGGCCGGAACACTGAAGCTTTCTTT	CASSPLGGGRNTEAFF
few	TRBV5-1	TRBJ2-7	TRBD2	TGCGCCAGCAGCGACGCTAGCGGAGGTCTCTACGAGCAGTACTTC	CASSDASGGLYEQYF
few	TRBV7-2	TRBJ2-5	NA	TGTGCCAGCAGCCCAGGGGGTAGGCGGGGAGAGACCCAGTACTTC	CASSPGGRRGETQYF
few	TRBV9	TRBJ2-7	NA	TGTGCCAGCAGCGTAAGCCAGGTGGTCCACGAGCAGTACTTC	CASSVSQVVHEQYF
NA	TRBV9	TRBJ1-2	TRBD1	TGTGCCAGCAGCGTCATAGGGGGCCCAGGAGGCTACACCTTC	CASSVIGGPGGYTF
few	TRBV18	TRBJ1-1	NA	TGTGCCAGCTCACCACTTGCGGGAGAAGCTTTCTTT	CASSPLAGEAFF
NA	TRBV7-2	TRBJ2-3	NA	TGTGCCAGCAGCACTGGAGCAGATACGCAGTATTTT	CASSTGADTQYF
few	TRBV5-4	TRBJ1-5	NA	TGTGCCAGCAGCTTGGAACAGAAAGATCAGCCCCAGCATTTT	CASSLEQKDQPQHF
few	TRBV28	TRBJ1-5	NA	TGTGCCAGCAGTGATACAGGGACAAACAAGCCCCAGCATTTT	CASSDTGTNKPQHF
NA	TRBV9	TRBJ1-2	NA	TGTGCCAGCAGCGTAGGTTCCCGGTCCGACTATGGCTACACCTTC	CASSVGSRSDYGYTF
NA	TRBV4-1	TRBJ2-3	TRBD1	TGCGCCAGCAGCCGCTCCGCCGGGACAGGGTTCACAGATACGCAGTATTTT	CASSRSAGTGFTDTQYF
NA	TRBV7-6	TRBJ2-5	NA	TGTGCCAGCAGCTGGAGTGAACAAGAGACCCAGTACTTC	CASSWSEQETQYF
few	TRBV29-1	TRBJ1-5	TRBD1	TGCAGCGTTGAAGGGGCAGGGGGCCCCGATCAGCCCCAGCATTTT	CSVEGAGGPDQPQHF
NA	TRBV29-1	TRBJ2-5	NA	TGCAGCGTTGGAGATGGAGGGATACAAGAGACCCAGTACTTC	CSVGDGGIQETQYF